This entry lists 10 T cell receptor beta chains sequenced from one sample in a study of control samples from healthy donors and cancer patients. Only in-frame clones appear in the TCRdb table, and some are missing; sequencing was by immunoSEQ multiplex PCR. The sample holds 30,000 to 40,000 clones, around 80% seen once. The sequenced material came from PBMCs. The receptor source for this set is a woman aged 55-69 years with lung cancer.

The V call is TRBV27, the J call TRBJ2-5; D is ambiguous. The CDR3 contains 15 residues. The V end lost 2 bases, the J end lost 1 base, and 11 bases lay between the germline ends. The germline V gene has CDR1 MNHEY and CDR2 SMNVEV (reference sequence). DNA for the CDR3: TGTGCCAGCAGTTTACGCCCCGGCCCCCAAGAGACCCAGTACTTC. Protein product: CASSLRPGPQETQYF.

The chain has TRBV2 and TRBJ2-5; 7 bases fit TRBD1. Germline V gives CDR1 SNHLY, CDR2 FYNNEI. The CDR3 runs to 13 residues. The V gene end was trimmed by 4 bases and the J gene end by 7 bases; junction bases not matched to a gene: 6. The CDR3 loop reads CASSGDSKVTQYF. The CDR3 region has the DNA TGTGCCAGCAGTGGGGACAGTAAAGTGACCCAGTACTTC.

This clone was detected only a few times. The rearrangement joins TRBV10-1 to TRBJ1-1; weak D call: TRBD1 (6 bases). Trimming cost V 2 bases and J 12 bases, with 13 bases left between them. Germline V gene sequence: CDR1 WNHNN, CDR2 SYGVQD (reference sequence). This CDR3 comprises 12 residues. The CDR3 DNA sequence: TGCGCCAGCAGTGAGGGACAGAGCGTGCCTTTCTTT. Its protein product is CASSEGQSVPFF.

The chain has TRBV10-3 and TRBJ2-1; D remains ambiguous. The CDR3 is 13 amino acids. V dropped 3 bases and J dropped 8 bases, with 11 bases sitting between them. Germline CDR1 and CDR2: ENHRY and SYGVKD. The CDR3 is CAISDLVSDEQFF. The CDR3, as DNA: TGTGCCATCAGTGATCTAGTCTCCGATGAGCAGTTCTTC.

This clone was seen more than once but under ten times. This sequence joins TRBV3-1 (or the pseudogene TRBV3-2) and TRBJ2-7; no definite D call. Germline CDR1 reads LGHDT; CDR2 reads YNNKEL (reference sequence). The CDR3 has 14 amino acids. Trimming removed 0 bases at V and 6 bases at J, with 12 bases between. The CDR3 loop reads CASSQEIGYSEQYF. The CDR3 region has the DNA TGTGCCAGCAGCCAAGAAATCGGATATAGCGAGCAGTACTTC.

V usage is TRBV13 and J usage is TRBJ1-1, with D tentatively TRBD1 (5 bases). V gave up 5 bases and J gave up 0 bases, with 10 bases separating them. CDR1 is PRHDT, CDR2 FYEKMQ, per germline (reference sequence). This CDR3 has 14 residues. As DNA, the CDR3 is TGTGCCAGCAGCGCCGGGACGGTGAACACTGAAGCTTTCTTT. The encoded protein is CASSAGTVNTEAFF.

The chain has TRBV19 and TRBJ1-5, with 7 bases fitting TRBD1. Germline-derived CDR1 and CDR2 are LNHDA and SQIVND (reference sequence). This CDR3 region has 17 residues. V gave up 3 bases and J gave up 3 bases; unmatched junction bases: 11. CDR3 residues: CASSMAQGSFSNQPQHF. In DNA form, the CDR3 reads TGTGCCAGTAGTATGGCACAGGGGTCTTTTTCCAATCAGCCCCAGCATTTT.

This chain connects TRBV30 to TRBJ1-2; D is uncertain. Trimming removed 4 bases at V and 2 bases at J, with 11 bases between. This CDR3 is built from 13 residues. Looked up from germline, CDR1 is GTSNPN and CDR2 is SVGIG (reference sequence). CDR3 loop: CAWKTGNNYGYTF. CDR3 DNA sequence: TGTGCCTGGAAAACTGGGAACAACTATGGCTACACCTTC.

The V call is TRBV7-9, the J call TRBJ1-6, with TRBD1 matching 8 bases. The CDR3 is made up of 14 amino acids. Germline V gene data show CDR1 as SEHNR and CDR2 as FQNEAQ (reference sequence). Trimming removed 2 bases from V and 7 bases from J; junction bases left unmatched: 1. The CDR3 spells CASSLRQGNSPLHF. The CDR3 DNA sequence: TGTGCCAGCAGCTTAAGACAGGGGAATTCACCCCTCCACTTT.

As to this clone: One end of the junction does not line up with germline, which may come from a read error. The chain has TRBV7-8 and TRBJ2-3; D remains ambiguous. The CDR3 spans 11 residues. Germline values: CDR1 SGHVS, CDR2 FQNEAQ. The CDR3 reads CASTLGNTQYF. In DNA form, the CDR3 reads TGTGCCAGCACCTTAGGGAATACGCAGTATTTT.